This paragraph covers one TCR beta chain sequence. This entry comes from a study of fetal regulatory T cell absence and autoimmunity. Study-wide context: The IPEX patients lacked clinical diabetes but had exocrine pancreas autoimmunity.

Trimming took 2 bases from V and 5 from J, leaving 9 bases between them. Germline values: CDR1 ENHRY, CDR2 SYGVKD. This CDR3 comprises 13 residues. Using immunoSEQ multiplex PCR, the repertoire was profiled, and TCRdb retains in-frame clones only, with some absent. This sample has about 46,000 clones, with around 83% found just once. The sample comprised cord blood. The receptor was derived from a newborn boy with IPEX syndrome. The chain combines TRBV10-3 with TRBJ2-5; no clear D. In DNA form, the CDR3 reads TGTGCCATCAGTGAGAGGGCGCGGGAGACCCAGTACTTC. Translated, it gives CAISERARETQYF.